The present T cell receptor beta chain was sequenced within a study of T-cell memory formation after mild COVID-19. The CDR3 is made up of 15 amino acids. V lost 2 bases and J lost 4; bases outside the gene matches: 2. The germline CDR1 and CDR2 sequences are SGDLS and YYNGEE. Using its own MiXCR run on the 5' RACE reads, TCRdb lists one record per CDR3 protein. The sample records hundreds of thousands of distinct CDR3 sequences, 15% to 20% being singletons. In regard to this clonotype: Its antigen remains unknown.

Study results and limitations: The second-wave clones peaking on day 37 were not confirmed as SARS-CoV-2-specific. Clones that shrank (day 15 to 85) were balanced CD4/CD8, whereas later expanders leaned CD4+. There were some responding clones in pre-infection memory, which suggested that cross-reactive memory had joined.

The specimen sequenced was PBMCs or a T cell subset sorted from them (not recorded which). The rearrangement uses TRBV9 and TRBJ2-5; 13 bases fit TRBD2. The TCR sequence derives from an adult woman who had mild COVID-19 (a few samples of this study predate the infection). Cell type and time point are not known. This CDR3 is CASSVGTSGAETQYF. CDR3 coding DNA: TGTGCCAGCAGCGTCGGGACTAGCGGGGCAGAGACCCAGTACTTC.